This passage covers 32 T cell receptor beta chains from one sample sequenced in a study of beta chain features in type 1 diabetes. Expressed TCRB transcripts were sequenced because the entire RNA isolate underwent reverse transcription. Sequencing was performed with immunoSEQ multiplex PCR; in TCRdb, only in-frame clones are kept and a portion is missing. The sample has under 900,000 clones; roughly 15% are singletons. The sequencing input was naive CD4+ T cells from blood. The receptors shown here come from a woman between 18 and 29 years old in good health.

The CDR3 bases are TGTGCCAGCAGCGCAAGGGGACAGGTCGCAGATACGCAGTATTTT. Translation: CASSARGQVADTQYF. The chain couples TRBV9 to TRBJ2-3, with 8 positions matching TRBD1. CDR1 and CDR2 (germline): SGDLS, YYNGEE. This CDR3 has 15 amino acids. V trimming: 3 bases; J trimming: 4 bases; junction bases outside the gene matches: 7. Together with reference TRBV9 and TRBJ2-3, the CDR3 gives the full variable domain: DSGVTQTPKHLITATGQRVTLRCSPRSGDLSVYWYQQSLDQGLQFLIQYYNGEERAKGNILERFSAQQFPDLHSELNLSSLELGDSALYFCASSARGQVADTQYFGPGTRLTVL.

The genes are TRBV7-3 and TRBJ2-3; D unresolved. Germline CDR1 reads SGHTA; CDR2 reads FQGTGA. The CDR3 runs to 17 residues. Between the trimmed V and J ends, which lost 1 base and 0 bases, there was a span of 14 bases. The CDR3 region is CASSLKMDGSSTDTQYF. The CDR3 nucleotides are TGTGCCAGCAGCTTAAAAATGGACGGCTCTAGCACAGATACGCAGTATTTT.

The J gene is TRBJ1-5, the V gene TRBV18, with D unclear. This CDR3 has 14 amino acids. V was shortened by 6 bases and J by 5 bases, with 14 bases between the two germline ends. Germline V gene sequence: CDR1 KGHSH, CDR2 LQKENI. CDR3 coding DNA: TGTGCCAGCTCGAATGCCGACGGTTATCAGCCCCAGCATTTT. This translates into CASSNADGYQPQHF.

The chain links TRBV7-2 to TRBJ2-3, with 7 bases fitting TRBD2. This CDR3 has 17 amino acids. V gave up 0 bases and J gave up 3 bases; unmatched junction bases: 9. Per germline, CDR1 SGHTA and CDR2 FQGNSA. The CDR3 region is CASSLAFGGRGTDTQYF. The CDR3, as DNA: TGTGCCAGCAGCTTAGCGTTCGGAGGGAGGGGAACAGATACGCAGTATTTT.

This clone has a handful of counts. V gene TRBV7-2 combines with J gene TRBJ1-1, with D maybe TRBD1 (6 bases). The CDR3 runs to 14 residues. Deletions cut 1 base from V and 4 bases from J, with 10 bases between. Germline CDR1 is SGHTA and CDR2 is FQGNSA. CDR3 coding DNA: TGTGCCAGCAGCTTAGTATTACAGGGCACTGAAGCTTTCTTT. Its translation is CASSLVLQGTEAFF.

The rearrangement links TRBV6-5 to TRBJ2-7; 10 nucleotides align to TRBD1. V trimming: 6 bases; J trimming: 5 bases; junction bases outside the gene matches: 4. The CDR3 runs to 13 residues. CDR1 MNHEY and CDR2 SVGAGI come from the germline V gene. The CDR3 DNA reads as TGTGCCAGCAGGGGGACAGGGGACCACGAGCAGTACTTC. Its translation: CASRGTGDHEQYF.

V is TRBV7-9 and J is TRBJ2-7; D may be TRBD1 (5 bases). The CDR3 consists of 14 residues. The V gene's germline CDR1 is SEHNR and CDR2 FQNEAQ (reference sequence). Between the trimmed V and J ends, which lost 2 bases and 2 bases, there was a span of 10 bases. CDR3 loop: CASSLPPRAYEQYF. In DNA form, the CDR3 reads TGTGCCAGCAGCTTACCCCCCAGGGCCTACGAGCAGTACTTC.

The V gene is TRBV28, the J gene TRBJ2-4; a weak D match, TRBD1 (5 bases). Trimming cost V 2 bases and J 8 bases, with 16 bases left between them. Germline V lookup: CDR1 MDHEN, CDR2 SYDVKM. The CDR3 loop spans 15 amino acids. CDR3 amino acids: CASSLRGLGLDIQYF. The CDR3 nucleotides are TGTGCCAGCAGTTTAAGGGGCCTGGGTTTGGACATTCAGTACTTC.

This clone was picked up a small number of times. The CDR3 nucleotides are TGTGCCAGCAGTCAGGCCAGGGGAAGGACTGAAAAACTGTTTTTT. The encoded protein is CASSQARGRTEKLFF. This sequence joins TRBV5-6 and TRBJ1-4; D is perhaps TRBD1 (6 bases). The CDR3 has 15 amino acids. The germline V gene has CDR1 SGHDT and CDR2 YYEEEE. Deletions cut 5 bases from V and 7 bases from J, with 18 bases between.

The chain joins TRBV10-3 to TRBJ1-5; TRBD1 agrees at 7 bases. The CDR3 is 12 amino acids. Germline CDR1 reads ENHRY; CDR2 reads SYGVKD. V trimming: 5 bases; J trimming: 6 bases; junction bases outside the gene matches: 1. This chain's CDR3 is CAISNRGQPQHF. CDR3 coding DNA: TGTGCCATCAGTAACAGGGGTCAGCCCCAGCATTTT.

For the CDR3, the DNA is TGTGCCAGCAGCGTAGCAGGGACGCGCAATCAGCCCCAGCATTTT. Amino acid sequence: CASSVAGTRNQPQHF. This sequence joins TRBV9 and TRBJ1-5, with D perhaps TRBD1 (5 bases). Germline lookup yields CDR1 SGDLS and CDR2 YYNGEE. V was pared by 0 bases and J by 2 bases, with 9 bases between. CDR3 length: 15 amino acids. The full variable domain, with the rest looked up from reference TRBV9 and TRBJ1-5, is DSGVTQTPKHLITATGQRVTLRCSPRSGDLSVYWYQQSLDQGLQFLIQYYNGEERAKGNILERFSAQQFPDLHSELNLSSLELGDSALYFCASSVAGTRNQPQHFGDGTRLSIL.

There are a few counts of this clone. The CDR3 reads CAVAGAEDTQYF. The CDR3, as DNA: TGTGCCGTAGCCGGGGCGGAGGATACGCAGTATTTT. The chain uses TRBV10-3 and TRBJ2-3; D may match TRBD1 or TRBD2 (5 bases each). V was pared by 11 bases and J by 6 bases, with 15 bases between. The germline CDR1 and CDR2 sequences are ENHRY and SYGVKD. The CDR3 consists of 12 residues.

The table lists this clone with a few counts. V is TRBV5-4 and J is TRBJ2-3; 7 bases map to TRBD2. Losses at the gene ends were 4 bases for V and 3 bases for J; bases not matched to a gene: 11. The CDR3 has 16 amino acids. The germline gives CDR1 SGHNT, CDR2 YYREEE (reference sequence). This chain's CDR3 is CASSGVGGSGTDTQYF. DNA for the CDR3: TGTGCCAGCAGCGGGGTTGGCGGGAGCGGGACAGATACGCAGTATTTT.

The chain uses TRBV11-3 and TRBJ2-1, with 10 bases that match TRBD1. V dropped 4 bases and J dropped 6; count of bases not matched to a gene: 6. The germline V gene has CDR1 SGHNT and CDR2 YENEEA. This CDR3 comprises 15 residues. The CDR3 spells CASSSGTGVTNEQFF. The CDR3 region has the DNA TGTGCCAGCAGCTCGGGGACAGGGGTGACCAATGAGCAGTTCTTC.

The genes are TRBV4-3 and TRBJ2-1; unclear D gene. The CDR3 loop spans 16 amino acids. The germline V gene has CDR1 LGHNA and CDR2 YSLEER. Trimming cost V 0 bases and J 0 bases, with 9 bases left between them. The CDR3 region is CASSQEKGHSYNEQFF. As DNA, the CDR3 is TGCGCCAGCAGCCAAGAGAAGGGCCACTCCTACAATGAGCAGTTCTTC.

The table lists this clone with a few counts. The gene calls are TRBV11-2 and TRBJ2-3, with D hard to call. Germline V gene data show CDR1 as SGHAT and CDR2 as FQNNGV. V shed 0 bases and J shed 5 bases, with 6 bases lying between them. This CDR3 region has 13 residues. Written as DNA, the CDR3 is TGTGCCAGCAGCTTAGATTCGGAAGATACGCAGTATTTT. Amino acids: CASSLDSEDTQYF. The complete variable domain, with remaining parts taken from reference TRBV11-2 and TRBJ2-3, reads EAGVAQSPRYKIIEKRQSVAFWCNPISGHATLYWYQQILGQGPKLLIQFQNNGVVDDSQLPKDRFSAERLKGVDSTLKIQPAKLEDSAVYLCASSLDSEDTQYFGPGTRLTVL.

CDR3 residues: CASSRDRAYEQYF. CDR3 sequence (DNA): TGTGCCAGCAGCCGGGACAGGGCTTACGAGCAGTACTTC. The V gene is TRBV5-8, the J gene TRBJ2-7, with 9 nucleotides matching TRBD1. Germline values: CDR1 SGHTS, CDR2 YDEGEE. Unmatched junction bases numbered 3, after V lost 4 bases and J lost 4 bases. The CDR3 length is 13 residues.

This clone turned up a few times. The J gene is TRBJ2-1, the V gene TRBV10-3; TRBD2 matches 12 bases. After removal of 2 bases from V and 4 bases from J, the junction contained 3 bases not matched to a gene. Germline CDR1 ENHRY, CDR2 SYGVKD. The CDR3 has 16 residues. This CDR3 reads CAISEPLAGGYNEQFF. For the CDR3, the DNA is TGTGCCATCAGTGAGCCCCTAGCGGGAGGGTACAATGAGCAGTTCTTC.

With regard to this clone: The same CDR3 can be traced to other DNA sequences in this sample. The rearrangement uses TRBV15 and TRBJ2-7, with D possibly matching TRBD2 (5 bases). This CDR3 contains 14 residues. The V gene lost 0 bases and the J gene lost 4 bases, with 10 bases spanning the gap. The germline V gene has CDR1 LNHNV and CDR2 YYDKDF (reference sequence). Here the CDR3 DNA reads TGTGCCACCAGCAGAGATTCGGGGAGTTACGAGCAGTACTTC. Amino acid sequence: CATSRDSGSYEQYF.

V gene TRBV29-1 combines with J gene TRBJ2-2; TRBD2 might be the D (6 bases). The CDR3 has 12 residues. Germline V gene data show CDR1 as SQVTM and CDR2 as ANQGSEA. Trimming pared 7 bases from V and 7 bases from J, leaving 13 bases between. The DNA for the CDR3 is TGCAGCGCTAGACTAGTAATCGGGGAGCTGTTTTTT. Translated: CSARLVIGELFF.

This clone was counted a few times. V is TRBV10-2 and J is TRBJ1-2; D uncertain. With 3 bases removed from V and 5 bases from J, the gap between germline ends came to 4 bases. Germline CDR1 WSHSY, CDR2 SAAADI. There are 11 residues in the CDR3. CDR3 residues: CASSDRYGYTF. The CDR3 coding sequence is TGCGCCAGCAGTGATCGGTATGGCTACACCTTC.

This CDR3 reads CASSVGRTDNQPQHF. DNA for the CDR3: TGTGCCAGCAGTGTCGGGAGGACAGACAATCAGCCCCAGCATTTT. J is TRBJ1-5 and V is TRBV2; possible D gene TRBD1, 6 bases. CDR1 SNHLY and CDR2 FYNNEI come from the germline V gene. V was cut by 4 bases and J by 3 bases, with 13 bases left in between. The CDR3 totals 15 residues.

V and J are TRBV7-9 and TRBJ2-3; D is possibly TRBD2 (5 bases). V gave up 5 bases and J gave up 0 bases, with 15 bases separating them. The CDR3 is 16 residues long. Germline V CDR1 and CDR2: SEHNR, FQNEAQ (reference sequence). CDR3 amino acids: CASSPSMRTSTDTQYF. The CDR3, as DNA: TGTGCCAGCAGCCCCTCGATGCGGACTAGCACAGATACGCAGTATTTT.

This clone was counted only a few times. In the same sample, other DNA sequences code for this CDR3. The chain has TRBV7-3 and TRBJ2-1; 8 bases are shared with TRBD2. Germline CDR1 is SGHTA and CDR2 is FQGTGA. The CDR3 totals 15 residues. J lost 3 bases, V lost 2 bases, and 3 bases had no gene match. The CDR3 DNA reads as TGTGCCAGCAGCTTATTGGCGGGAGGCTACAATGAGCAGTTCTTC. Its protein is CASSLLAGGYNEQFF.

This clone was picked up one time. The V call is TRBV27, the J call TRBJ2-3; 12 bases map to TRBD2. Germline V lookup: CDR1 MNHEY, CDR2 SMNVEV (reference sequence). The CDR3 spans 16 residues. The V segment lost 8 bases and the J segment 3 bases; nucleotides outside the gene matches: 9. The CDR3 sequence is CASHASGRALTDTQYF. DNA for the CDR3: TGTGCCAGCCACGCTAGCGGGAGGGCCCTGACAGATACGCAGTATTTT.

The V call is TRBV6-5, the J call TRBJ2-5; TRBD2 is a possible D gene (5 bases). Per the germline V gene, CDR1 is MNHEY and CDR2 is SVGAGI. The V gene lost 0 bases and the J gene lost 5 bases, with 13 bases spanning the gap. CDR3 length equals 15 residues. CDR3 sequence (DNA): TGTGCCAGCAGTTACTCGACGGGGAGAAGGGAGACCCAGTACTTC. It encodes CASSYSTGRRETQYF.

This clone was detected a few times. The chain uses TRBV19 and TRBJ2-5; TRBD1 aligns across 12 bases. This CDR3 region has 15 residues. Germline CDR1 is LNHDA and CDR2 is SQIVND (reference sequence). V was pared by 9 bases and J by 5 bases, with 10 bases of the junction left unmatched. In DNA form, the CDR3 reads TGTGCCAGCAGGGACAGGGGGCTAAGTTGGGAGACCCAGTACTTC. This sequence encodes CASRDRGLSWETQYF.

The CDR3 DNA sequence: TGTGCCAGCAGTCCGGCTAGCGGGAATGGGGAGCTGTTTTTT. Translation: CASSPASGNGELFF. This chain joins TRBV28 and TRBJ2-2; 9 nucleotides align to TRBD2. V was pared by 5 bases and J by 8 bases, with 6 bases of the junction left unmatched. The CDR3 is 14 residues long. Looked up from germline, CDR1 is MDHEN and CDR2 is SYDVKM.

This clone was counted only a few times. The V call is TRBV28, the J call TRBJ1-1; D is uncertain. The V end was cut by 9 bases, the J end by 7 bases, with 12 bases between. The CDR3 contains 11 residues. Germline assignment: CDR1 MDHEN and CDR2 SYDVKM. CDR3 residues: CASLEVFEAFF. In DNA, the CDR3 is TGTGCCAGTCTGGAGGTCTTTGAAGCTTTCTTT.

CDR3: CASSLTGETQQFF. The CDR3 region has the DNA TGTGCCAGCAGCTTGACGGGAGAGACCCAGCAGTTCTTC. The V call is TRBV7-3, the J call TRBJ2-1, with D perhaps TRBD2 (6 bases). The CDR3 spans 13 residues. CDR1 SGHTA and CDR2 FQGTGA come from the germline V gene. Trimming pared 3 bases from V and 11 bases from J, leaving 14 bases between. The full variable domain, in which reference TRBV7-3 and TRBJ2-1 provide the parts outside the CDR3, is GAGVSQTPSNKVTEKGKYVELRCDPISGHTALYWYRQSLGQGPEFLIYFQGTGAADDSGLPNDRFFAVRPEGSVSTLKIQRTERGDSAVYLCASSLTGETQQFFGPGTRLTVL.

This clone has a handful of counts. This rearrangement joins TRBV21-1 to TRBJ2-3; whether TRBD1, the table's D call, matches the DNA was not checked. TRBV21-1 is termed a pseudogene. This CDR3 region has 15 residues. CDR3 region: CASSKDGASTDTQYF. In DNA form, the CDR3 reads TGTGCCAGCAGCAAAGATGGGGCGAGCACAGATACGCAGTATTTT.

This clone has more than one count but fewer than ten. This sequence joins TRBV27 and TRBJ2-1; D perhaps matches TRBD2 (7 bases). The CDR3 has 15 residues. Germline lookup yields CDR1 MNHEY and CDR2 SMNVEV (reference sequence). V was clipped by 4 bases and J by 4 bases, with 14 bases between them. The CDR3 sequence: CASSYAGAQYNEQFF. The DNA for the CDR3 is TGTGCCAGCAGTTATGCGGGGGCTCAGTACAATGAGCAGTTCTTC.